These 25 T cell receptor beta chains originate from one sample sequenced in a study of shared clonotypes between healthy human individuals. Clones were sequenced by immunoSEQ multiplex PCR, and TCRdb holds only the in-frame ones, with some missing. The sample includes about a million clones, around four fifths of them seen just once. Sequenced: memory CD4+ T cells sorted from blood. This sample's subset: CD45RA-negative fraction. The source is a man younger than 35 in good health.

V and J are TRBV30 and TRBJ1-2; tentative D call: TRBD1 (6 bases). Germline CDR1 is GTSNPN and CDR2 is SVGIG (reference sequence). Trimming left V 5 bases short and J 4 bases short, with 14 bases between. The CDR3 loop spans 13 amino acids. The CDR3, as DNA: TGTGCCTGGCGCAGACAGGCTGGCTATGGCTACACCTTC. Its protein is CAWRRQAGYGYTF. The full variable domain, its missing parts supplied by reference TRBV30 and TRBJ1-2, is SQTIHQWPATLVQPVGSPLSLECTVEGTSNPNLYWYRQAAGRGLQLLFYSVGIGQISSEVPQNLSASRPQDRQFILSSKKLLLSDSGFYLCAWRRQAGYGYTFGSGTRLTVV.

J is TRBJ1-5 and V is TRBV10-3; weak D call: TRBD1 (5 bases). The CDR3 length is 13 residues. V lost 7 bases to trimming and J lost 7 bases, with 14 bases between them. Per germline, CDR1 ENHRY and CDR2 SYGVKD. The CDR3 sequence is CAITAGRHQPQHF. DNA of the CDR3: TGTGCCATCACAGCAGGGAGGCACCAGCCCCAGCATTTT.

The chain employs TRBV10-3 and TRBJ2-3; 9 bases line up with TRBD2. Germline trimming cut 4 bases from V and 2 bases from J; bases unmatched to any gene: 7. CDR1 is ENHRY, CDR2 SYGVKD, per germline. The CDR3 is 16 residues long. DNA of the CDR3: TGTGCCATCAGTGCTGGGCTAGCGGGATTCACAGATACGCAGTATTTT. Translating it yields CAISAGLAGFTDTQYF.

This rearrangement joins TRBV30 to TRBJ2-4, with D hard to call. With 6 bases removed from V and 1 base from J, the gap between germline ends came to 19 bases. Looked up from germline, CDR1 is GTSNPN and CDR2 is SVGIG (reference sequence). This CDR3 has 16 residues. CDR3 loop: CACTPGRHWAKNIQYF. The CDR3 DNA is TGTGCCTGTACTCCGGGTCGCCATTGGGCCAAAAACATTCAGTACTTC.

The chain couples TRBV5-1 to TRBJ1-1, with TRBD1 identical over 11 bases. This CDR3 has 16 residues. With 3 bases clipped from V and 6 bases from J, the junction kept 10 bases outside the gene matches. The germline CDR1 and CDR2 sequences are SGHRS and YFSETQ. The DNA for the CDR3 is TGCGCCAGCAGCTCTAAGGGACAGGGGGGTTTCGCTGAAGCTTTCTTT. Protein: CASSSKGQGGFAEAFF.

V gene TRBV6-5 combines with J gene TRBJ1-1, with D possibly matching TRBD1 (5 bases). This CDR3 is built from 15 residues. CDR1 is MNHEY and CDR2 is SVGAGI in the germline V gene. Trimming shortened V by 2 bases and J by 5 bases, and 15 bases separated the two germline ends. CDR3 region: CASSYGSREGTEAFF. The DNA for the CDR3 is TGTGCCAGCAGTTACGGTAGCAGGGAGGGAACTGAAGCTTTCTTT.

CDR3 sequence reads: CASSIGLAVPGEQYF. DNA for the CDR3: TGTGCCAGTAGTATAGGATTAGCGGTTCCCGGCGAGCAGTACTTC. The chain recombines TRBV19 with TRBJ2-7; tentatively, D is TRBD2 (6 bases). Germline V gene sequence: CDR1 LNHDA, CDR2 SQIVND (reference sequence). V lost 1 base and J 6 bases, leaving 16 bases between the germline ends. The CDR3 loop spans 15 amino acids.

In this sample, this clone turned up a few times. This chain connects TRBV7-9 to TRBJ2-3; possibly TRBD1 or TRBD2 for D (5 bases each). The CDR3 loop spans 19 amino acids. The germline V gene has CDR1 SEHNR and CDR2 FQNEAQ (reference sequence). V was pared by 3 bases and J by 2 bases, with 24 bases between. CDR3 sequence: CASSFIPPILEGFTDTQYF. CDR3 bases: TGTGCCAGCAGCTTCATCCCTCCAATACTAGAGGGGTTCACAGATACGCAGTATTTT.

This clone was seen just once. The genes are TRBV18 and TRBJ2-3, with 8 bases fitting TRBD2. CDR1 and CDR2 from the germline V gene are KGHSH and LQKENI. The CDR3 spans 16 residues. V shed 6 bases and J 2 bases; nucleotides not matched to a gene: 10. CDR3: CASSSGTSGHTDTQYF. The DNA of the CDR3 is TGTGCCAGCTCTTCGGGAACTAGCGGACACACAGATACGCAGTATTTT.

The chain links TRBV29-1 to TRBJ2-1, with 7 positions matching TRBD1. CDR1 is SQVTM and CDR2 is ANQGSEA in the germline V gene. Trimming took 4 bases from V and 3 from J; bases not matched to a gene: 6. CDR3 size: 14 residues. The CDR3 nucleotides read TGCAGCGTTGGACAGGGCGGTTACTACAATGAGCAGTTCTTC. Its translation is CSVGQGGYYNEQFF.

The chain has TRBV27 and TRBJ2-1; D remains ambiguous. Germline V gene data show CDR1 as MNHEY and CDR2 as SMNVEV (reference sequence). The CDR3 is made up of 15 amino acids. V was pared by 4 bases and J by 5 bases, with 15 bases between. In DNA form, the CDR3 reads TGTGCCAGCAGTTCCTCCCTTTTCCCCCACAATGAGCAGTTCTTC. Protein sequence: CASSSSLFPHNEQFF.

This chain joins TRBV2 and TRBJ2-5; no clear D. The germline CDR1 and CDR2 sequences are SNHLY and FYNNEI. The CDR3 sequence is 11 residues long. V shed 7 bases and J shed 5 bases, with 8 bases lying between them. CDR3 DNA sequence: TGTGCCAGCACCAAGTCGGAGACCCAGTACTTC. Translated: CASTKSETQYF.

The gene calls are TRBV12-5 and TRBJ2-3; D gene uncertain. Germline V CDR1 and CDR2: LGHNT, FRNRAP. This CDR3 spans 15 amino acids. Trimming removed 7 bases from V and 0 bases from J, with 14 bases in between. CDR3 DNA: TGTGCTAGTGCCAAGGACCTCACTAGCACAGATACGCAGTATTTT. As protein: CASAKDLTSTDTQYF.

A single count supports this clone. The chain uses TRBV6-1 and TRBJ1-1, with D uncertain. Germline values: CDR1 MNHNS, CDR2 SASEGT. The CDR3 loop spans 13 amino acids. The germline V and J ends were trimmed by 6 bases and 3 bases, with 11 bases remaining between them. The DNA for the CDR3 is TGTGCCAGCAGAGCTGGGATGGACACTGAAGCTTTCTTT. Translation: CASRAGMDTEAFF.

This rearrangement joins TRBV5-6 to TRBJ2-5; 7 positions match TRBD1. This CDR3 region has 15 residues. With 2 bases clipped from V and 2 bases from J, the junction kept 6 bases outside the gene matches. CDR1 is SGHDT, CDR2 YYEEEE, per germline. The CDR3 sequence: CASSFGTVRQETQYF. Here the CDR3 DNA reads TGTGCCAGCAGCTTTGGGACAGTAAGACAAGAGACCCAGTACTTC.

The V call is TRBV29-1, the J call TRBJ2-1, with 12 bases that match TRBD2. CDR3 length equals 16 residues. V gave up 6 bases and J gave up 9 bases; unmatched junction bases: 15. Germline CDR1 is SQVTM and CDR2 is ANQGSEA. Written as DNA, the CDR3 is TGCAGCGTCCAGGCCCTGCTAGCGGGGGGGCGGGGTGAGCAGTTCTTC. Protein product: CSVQALLAGGRGEQFF.

The chain joins TRBV28 to TRBJ1-6, with 10 bases identical to TRBD1. Trimming took 3 bases from V and 7 from J; bases not matched to a gene: 9. Germline V gives CDR1 MDHEN, CDR2 SYDVKM. The CDR3 runs 17 residues. CDR3 sequence (DNA): TGTGCCAGCAGTTTGGAGACAGGGGGCGGGCTGAATTCACCCCTCCACTTT. This gives the protein CASSLETGGGLNSPLHF.

The gene calls are TRBV30 and TRBJ1-2; a weak D match, TRBD1 (5 bases). V was cut by 0 bases and J by 0 bases, with 14 bases left in between. The CDR3 is 16 amino acids. Germline lookup yields CDR1 GTSNPN and CDR2 SVGIG (reference sequence). CDR3 amino acids: CAWSVRGREANYGYTF. CDR3 bases: TGTGCCTGGAGTGTACGGGGCCGGGAAGCTAACTATGGCTACACCTTC.

The chain employs TRBV30 and TRBJ1-2; no definite D call. CDR1 and CDR2 (germline): GTSNPN, SVGIG (reference sequence). CDR3 size: 13 residues. Trimming left V 2 bases short and J 8 bases short, with 15 bases between. CDR3 residues: CAWSKSGPGGYTF. The CDR3 coding sequence is TGTGCCTGGAGTAAATCCGGACCTGGGGGCTACACCTTC. The complete variable domain, with remaining parts taken from reference TRBV30 and TRBJ1-2, reads SQTIHQWPATLVQPVGSPLSLECTVEGTSNPNLYWYRQAAGRGLQLLFYSVGIGQISSEVPQNLSASRPQDRQFILSSKKLLLSDSGFYLCAWSKSGPGGYTFGSGTRLTVV.

This chain uses TRBV7-9 with TRBJ1-4; TRBD1 matches at 7 bases. This CDR3 is 15 amino acids long. Germline V lookup: CDR1 SEHNR, CDR2 FQNEAQ (reference sequence). V gave up 5 bases and J gave up 8 bases; unmatched junction bases: 11. The DNA for the CDR3 is TGTGCCAGCAGCCCATCAGGGGGACAGTCCGAAAAACTGTTTTTT. Encoded protein: CASSPSGGQSEKLFF.

The chain joins TRBV5-1 to TRBJ2-5; 12 bases align to TRBD1. V shed 2 bases and J 5 bases; nucleotides not matched to a gene: 4. CDR3 length: 15 residues. Germline values: CDR1 SGHRS, CDR2 YFSETQ. The CDR3 coding sequence is TGCGCCAGCAGCTTCGGGACAGGGGGCGCGGAGACCCAGTACTTC. Its translation: CASSFGTGGAETQYF.

This chain joins TRBV2 and TRBJ2-2, with 7 nucleotides matching TRBD1. CDR1 is SNHLY, CDR2 FYNNEI, per germline. CDR3 length equals 15 residues. V lost 6 bases, J lost 0 bases, and 4 bases stayed unmatched. The CDR3 spells CASRTGSPNTGELFF. The CDR3 DNA follows: TGTGCCAGCAGGACAGGGTCCCCGAACACCGGGGAGCTGTTTTTT.

This clone appeared a few times. The chain uses TRBV6-5 and TRBJ1-2, with D perhaps matching TRBD1 (6 bases). V was cut by 1 base and J by 1 base, with 10 bases left in between. Germline values: CDR1 MNHEY, CDR2 SVGAGI. There are 15 residues in the CDR3. The CDR3 DNA is TGTGCCAGCAGTTACTTGGGGGCCGGTAACTATGGCTACACCTTC. It specifies CASSYLGAGNYGYTF.

V gene TRBV29-1 combines with J gene TRBJ1-2, with D perhaps TRBD1 (6 bases). The CDR3 extends over 13 amino acids. Trimming cost V 4 bases and J 3 bases, with 12 bases left between them. The germline V gene has CDR1 SQVTM and CDR2 ANQGSEA. CDR3 sequence: CSVGDIPDYGYTF. The CDR3 nucleotides are TGCAGCGTTGGGGACATACCAGACTATGGCTACACCTTC. Full variable domain (rest looked up from reference TRBV29-1 and TRBJ1-2): SAVISQKPSRDICQRGTSLTIQCQVDSQVTMMFWYRQQPGQSLTLIATANQGSEATYESGFVIDKFPISRPNLTFSTLTVSNMSPEDSSIYLCSVGDIPDYGYTFGSGTRLTVV.

V and J are TRBV30 and TRBJ1-5, with a weak D call TRBD1 (6 bases). The germline CDR1 and CDR2 sequences are GTSNPN and SVGIG (reference sequence). The CDR3 is 13 amino acids. Trimming cost V 5 bases and J 2 bases, with 10 bases left between them. In nucleotides, the CDR3 is TGTGCCTGGGGAGCAGGGGGCAATCAGCCCCAGCATTTT. Its protein product is CAWGAGGNQPQHF.